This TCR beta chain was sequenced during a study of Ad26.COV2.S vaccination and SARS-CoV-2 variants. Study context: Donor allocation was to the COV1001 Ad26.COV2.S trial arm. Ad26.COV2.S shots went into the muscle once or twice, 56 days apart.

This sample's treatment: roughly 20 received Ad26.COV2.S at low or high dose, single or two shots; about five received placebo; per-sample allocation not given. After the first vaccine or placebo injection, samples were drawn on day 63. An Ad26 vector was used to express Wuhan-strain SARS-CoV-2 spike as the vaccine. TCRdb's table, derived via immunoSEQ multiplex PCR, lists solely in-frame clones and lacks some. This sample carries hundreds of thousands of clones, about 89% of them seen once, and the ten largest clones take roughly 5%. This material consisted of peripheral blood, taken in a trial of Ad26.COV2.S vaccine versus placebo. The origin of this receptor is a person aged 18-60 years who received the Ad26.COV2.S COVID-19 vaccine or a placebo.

Written as DNA, the CDR3 is TGTGCCATCAGTGGAACTCACAGGGGGCAGTACGAGCAGTACTTC. Encoded protein: CAISGTHRGQYEQYF. V gene TRBV10-3 combines with J gene TRBJ2-7, with 9 bases identical to TRBD1. The CDR3 spans 15 residues. The V gene's germline CDR1 is ENHRY and CDR2 SYGVKD. Trimming removed 4 bases from V and 4 bases from J; junction bases left unmatched: 8.